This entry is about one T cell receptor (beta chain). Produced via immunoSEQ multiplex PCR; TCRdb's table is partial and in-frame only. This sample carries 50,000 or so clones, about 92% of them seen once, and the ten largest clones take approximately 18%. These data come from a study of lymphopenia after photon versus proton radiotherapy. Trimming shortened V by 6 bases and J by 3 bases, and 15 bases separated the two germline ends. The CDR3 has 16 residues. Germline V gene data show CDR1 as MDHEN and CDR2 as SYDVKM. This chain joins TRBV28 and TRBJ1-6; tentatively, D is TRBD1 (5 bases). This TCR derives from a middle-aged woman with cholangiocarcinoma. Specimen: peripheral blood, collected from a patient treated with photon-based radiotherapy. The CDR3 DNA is TGTGCCAGCAGCCGAACGACAGCTGACTATAATTCACCCCTCCACTTT. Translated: CASSRTTADYNSPLHF.